This paragraph covers one T cell receptor beta chain sequence. Assay: immunoSEQ multiplex PCR; the TCRdb copy retains only in-frame clones and omits some. The sample contains under 350,000 clones, 86% of which appear only once. The entry originates in a study of blood T cell repertoires in COVID-19. The V and J ends lost 9 bases and 4 bases, in that order; junction bases with no gene match: 10. This CDR3 is built from 14 residues. Germline lookup yields CDR1 LNHDA and CDR2 SQIVND (reference sequence). The TCR originated in a man aged 18 to 35 with active or convalescent COVID-19. The sample taken for sequencing was peripheral blood. This sequence joins TRBV19 and TRBJ1-2; TRBD1 matches 8 bases. This CDR3 reads CASRPGTGAYGYTF. CDR3 sequence (DNA): TGTGCCAGCCGCCCCGGGACAGGCGCCTATGGCTACACCTTC. Full variable domain (missing parts from reference TRBV19 and TRBJ1-2): DGGITQSPKYLFRKEGQNVTLSCEQNLNHDAMYWYRQDPGQGLRLIYYSQIVNDFQKGDIAEGYSVSREKKESFPLTVTSAQKNPTAFYLCASRPGTGAYGYTFGSGTRLTVV.